This is a list of T cell receptor beta chains from one sample in a study of OX40 agonist ivuxolimab in advanced cancers. Some clones are missing from TCRdb's copy, which holds only in-frame ones; the method was immunoSEQ multiplex PCR. Of 90,000 to 120,000 clones listed, approximately 90% are singletons. Sequencing was performed on CD4+ or CD8+ T cells sorted from blood, taken in a trial of the OX40 agonist ivuxolimab. These receptors originate from an adult with an advanced solid tumor such as melanoma, head and neck, liver or kidney cancer. Each CDR3 is given with its conserved first and last residue. The order of the fields is D gene, clone size, J gene, V gene, CDR3 DNA, CDR3 protein. D genes are given only for firm matches. Clone size is given for some rows only: seen once, a few or many times, or a class if the clone is expanded.

>NA|NA|TRBJ1-3|TRBV14
TGTGCCAGCAGGGTGGCGGCTGGAAACACCATATATTTT
CASRVAAGNTIYF
>NA|NA|TRBJ2-7|TRBV7-2
TGTGCCAGCAGCTTAGCGGGAAGCTCCTACGAGCAGTACTTC
CASSLAGSSYEQYF
>NA|once|TRBJ2-2|TRBV7-2
TGTGCCAGCAGCTCGGACTCTCACACCGGGGAGCTGTTTTTT
CASSSDSHTGELFF
>TRBD2|NA|TRBJ2-5|TRBV6-5
TGTGCCAGCAGTTCGGGACTAGCGGGAGGTGGAGAGACCCAGTACTTC
CASSSGLAGGGETQYF
>NA|NA|TRBJ2-7|TRBV11-2
TGTGCCAGCAGCTTAGACCAGGGCAGCTACGAGCAGTACTTC
CASSLDQGSYEQYF
>NA|NA|TRBJ1-1|TRBV19
TGTGCCAGTAGTATCGTCGCGTCAGCGAACACTGAAGCTTTCTTT
CASSIVASANTEAFF
>TRBD2|once|TRBJ2-7|TRBV28
TGTGCCAGCAGTTTAAAGGGCGGGCGGGGGTCCTACGAGCAGTACTTC
CASSLKGGRGSYEQYF
>NA|NA|TRBJ1-1|TRBV28
TGTGCCAGCAGTTTAGGGGGTTCGGGCCCGAACACTGAAGCTTTCTTT
CASSLGGSGPNTEAFF
>NA|NA|TRBJ1-1|TRBV28
TGTGCCAGCCATAAAGATGGGCGCACTGAAGCTTTCTTT
CASHKDGRTEAFF
>TRBD1|NA|TRBJ1-5|TRBV23-1
TGCGCCAGCAGTACCCTGACAGGGGGGCATCAGCCCCAGCATTTT
CASSTLTGGHQPQHF
>NA|once|TRBJ1-1|TRBV27
TGTGCCAGCAGTTTGGCTAACATGAACACTGAAGCTTTCTTT
CASSLANMNTEAFF
>NA|NA|TRBJ1-1|TRBV30
TGTGCCTGGGGAATGGGCGCTGAAGCTTTCTTT
CAWGMGAEAFF
>NA|NA|TRBJ1-2|TRBV18
TGTGCCAGCTCACCGGATAAGATGGGCTATGGCTACACCTTC
CASSPDKMGYGYTF
>NA|NA|TRBJ1-1|TRBV2
TGTGCCAGCAGAGCCACAGGAGGGCCCCTATCTTTCTTT
CASRATGGPLSFF
>NA|NA|TRBJ2-2|TRBV5-1
TGCGCCAGCAGCTTGCTTAGCACTACGGGGGAGCTGTTTTTT
CASSLLSTTGELFF
>TRBD2|NA|TRBJ2-7|TRBV18
TGTGCCGGTTTTGGGACTAGCGGGTACCTTTCGACCTACGAGCAGTACTTC
CAGFGTSGYLSTYEQYF
>NA|NA|TRBJ2-1|TRBV18
TGTGCCAGCTCACCAGGCAACACGGCGGGTAATGAGCAGTTCTTC
CASSPGNTAGNEQFF
>TRBD1|NA|TRBJ1-5|TRBV6-7
TGTGCCAAAATCGGACAGGGCTTAGGTGATCAGCCCCAGCATTTT
CAKIGQGLGDQPQHF
>NA|NA|TRBJ1-5|TRBV28
TGTGCCAGCAGTCGGGGTCAGCCCCAGCATTTT
CASSRGQPQHF
>TRBD2|NA|TRBJ2-7|TRBV18
TGTGCCAGCTCACCAATGGGTCTAGCGGGAGCCGAGCAGTACTTC
CASSPMGLAGAEQYF
>TRBD1|NA|TRBJ1-6|TRBV5-1
TGCGCCAGCAGCTCACAGGGGGCTGGTTCACCCCTCCACTTT
CASSSQGAGSPLHF
>TRBD1|NA|TRBJ1-5|TRBV29-1
TGCAGCGTTCAACAGGGGCGGCAGCCCCAGCATTTT
CSVQQGRQPQHF
>NA|NA|TRBJ1-1|TRBV11-3
TGTGCCAGCAGCAAAGCCAGGAACACTGAAGCTTTCTTT
CASSKARNTEAFF
>TRBD2|NA|TRBJ2-3|TRBV9
TGTGCCAGCAGCACGCGGGGGAGCACAGATACGCAGTATTTT
CASSTRGSTDTQYF
>TRBD2|NA|TRBJ2-7|TRBV10-3
TGTGCCATCAGTGACGTGACTAGCGGGAGAGTCTACGAGCAGTACTTC
CAISDVTSGRVYEQYF
>NA|once|TRBJ1-2|TRBV6-5
TGTGCCAGCAGCCGGACCCCCAGTGGCTACACCTTC
CASSRTPSGYTF
>NA|NA|TRBJ1-1|TRBV9
TGTGCCAGCAGCGTAGAGGGAGCCCAGGCAAGTGAAGCTTTCTTT
CASSVEGAQASEAFF
>NA|NA|TRBJ1-5|TRBV18
TGTGCCAGCTCACCTTCGCAGGGCAATCAGCCCCAGCATTTT
CASSPSQGNQPQHF
>TRBD1|NA|TRBJ1-2|TRBV4-3
TGCGCCAGCAGCCAAGCCCCGACAGGGGGCTATGGCTACACCTTC
CASSQAPTGGYGYTF
>TRBD2|NA|TRBJ2-1|TRBV11-2
TGTGCCAGCAGCTTAGATGCTTTAGCGGGGGGTTACAATGAGCAGTTCTTC
CASSLDALAGGYNEQFF
>NA|NA|TRBJ2-1|TRBV9
TGTGCCAGCAGCGCGTTAGGATGGAACAATGAGCAGTTCTTC
CASSALGWNNEQFF
>TRBD2|NA|TRBJ2-1|TRBV7-3
TGTGCCAGCAGCCCGCGATGGGGGACTAGCGGGGATGAGCAGTTCTTC
CASSPRWGTSGDEQFF
>TRBD1|NA|TRBJ2-7|TRBV6-6
TGTGCCAGCAGTCCCGGGACAGGGTCATCCTACGAGCAGTACTTC
CASSPGTGSSYEQYF
>NA|NA|TRBJ2-4|TRBV5-1
TGCGCCAGCAGTTTAGGACAGACAAACATTCAGTACTTC
CASSLGQTNIQYF
>NA|once|TRBJ1-1|TRBV7-9
TGTGCCAGCAGCTTAGCGGGGTGGACTGAAGCTTTCTTT
CASSLAGWTEAFF
>NA|NA|TRBJ1-6|TRBV18
TGTGCCAGCTCAGAGGACAGAGCCAATAATTCACCCCTCCACTTT
CASSEDRANNSPLHF
>NA|NA|TRBJ2-1|TRBV7-2
TGTGCCAGCAGCTTAGCCGCACAGGGCAATGAGCAGTTCTTC
CASSLAAQGNEQFF
>NA|NA|TRBJ2-3|TRBV7-2
TGTGCCAGCAGCTTCTACTACAGGGAGGATGGCACAGATACGCAGTATTTT
CASSFYYREDGTDTQYF
>TRBD2|NA|TRBJ2-7|TRBV11-2
TGTGCCAGCAGCTTAGTTCCGGGAGGGATGAGCTCCTACGAGCAGTACTTC
CASSLVPGGMSSYEQYF
>NA|NA|TRBJ1-5|TRBV18
TGTGCCAGCTCACGGAACCGGGACGGGTACAATCAGCCCCAGCATTTT
CASSRNRDGYNQPQHF
>TRBD2|NA|TRBJ2-5|TRBV28
TGTGCCAGCACCCGCGGGAGGGCCGGGACCCAGTACTTC
CASTRGRAGTQYF
>NA|NA|TRBJ1-1|TRBV27
TGTGCCAGCAGTTTACAGGATCTTAACACTGAAGCTTTCTTT
CASSLQDLNTEAFF
>NA|NA|TRBJ2-7|TRBV5-1
TGCGCCAGCAGCTTGGCAGGGGTCCTCAGCTACGAGCAGTACTTC
CASSLAGVLSYEQYF
>NA|NA|TRBJ1-1|TRBV19
TGTGCCAGTAACAAAGGGGAGAGTACTGAAGCTTTCTTT
CASNKGESTEAFF
>NA|NA|TRBJ2-7|TRBV2
TGTGCCAGCACCGACCATGGCCGCGAGCAGTACTTC
CASTDHGREQYF
>NA|once|TRBJ2-1|TRBV9
TGTGCCAGCAGCGTTACCAGCTCCTACAATGAGCAGTTCTTC
CASSVTSSYNEQFF
>TRBD2|NA|TRBJ2-6|TRBV11-3
TGTGCCAGCAGGCGGGGACTAGCGGGAGCCTCTGGGGCCAACGTCCTGACTTTC
CASRRGLAGASGANVLTF
>TRBD2|once|TRBJ2-7|TRBV11-1
TGTGCCAGCAGCTTAAGGACTAGCGGGAGGGAAGAGAAGCAGTACTTC
CASSLRTSGREEKQYF
>TRBD1|NA|TRBJ1-1|TRBV28
TGTGCCAGCAGCGGACAGGGCGTTCCCGAAGCTTTCTTT
CASSGQGVPEAFF
>TRBD1|NA|TRBJ2-2|TRBV19
TGTGCCAGTACCCTCGGACAGGGGGCGACCGGGGAGCTGTTTTTT
CASTLGQGATGELFF
>TRBD1|NA|TRBJ2-1|TRBV5-1
TGCGCCAGCAGCTTCCGGGACAGGGATAATGAGCAGTTCTTC
CASSFRDRDNEQFF
>NA|NA|TRBJ1-1|TRBV11-2
TGTGCCAGCAGCTTAGATGGGGGGTGGGCCACTGAAGCTTTCTTT
CASSLDGGWATEAFF
>NA|NA|TRBJ2-2|TRBV9
TGTGCCAGCAGCTTGGGGGCGGCTAGCACCGGGGAGCTGTTTTTT
CASSLGAASTGELFF